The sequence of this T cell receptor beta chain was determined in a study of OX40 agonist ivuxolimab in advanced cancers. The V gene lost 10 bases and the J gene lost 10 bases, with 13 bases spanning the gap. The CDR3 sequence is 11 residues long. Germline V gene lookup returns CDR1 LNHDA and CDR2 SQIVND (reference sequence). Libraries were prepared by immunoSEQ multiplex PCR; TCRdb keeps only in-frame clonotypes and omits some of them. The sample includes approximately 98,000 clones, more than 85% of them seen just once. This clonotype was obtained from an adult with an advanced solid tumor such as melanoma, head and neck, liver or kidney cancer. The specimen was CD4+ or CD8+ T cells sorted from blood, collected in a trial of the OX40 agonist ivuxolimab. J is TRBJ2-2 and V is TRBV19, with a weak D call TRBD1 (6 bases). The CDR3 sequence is CATQGSVELFF. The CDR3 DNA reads TGTGCCACCCAGGGGTCGGTGGAGCTGTTTTTT.